This T cell receptor beta chain derives from a study of T cells in Graves' hyperthyroidism and ophthalmopathy. Study-wide points: Most clonotypes expanded in thyroid above 0.001 were likewise present in blood.

Worth noting for this clonotype: Antigen unknown.

Germline trimming cut 5 bases from V and 6 bases from J; bases unmatched to any gene: 6. The length of the CDR3 is 13 residues. The germline V gene encodes CDR1 SGHVS and CDR2 FQNEAQ. Stable hyperthyroidism: no ophthalmopathy progression over 18 months of follow-up. Fresh peripheral blood, roughly 10 ml, was the source of the PBMCs. RNA transcripts yielded amplified TCR beta CDR3 regions. Researchers ran a first-round RT-PCR on the TCR CDR3 using the HTBI primer set. MiXCR, run by TCRdb on the multiplex PCR reads, gives a single entry per CDR3 protein. The sample shows hundreds of thousands of distinct CDR3 sequences, roughly 40% of them seen only once.

The clonotype was recovered from a man aged 18 to 29 with Graves' hyperthyroidism. Sequences were obtained from blood. The V and J genes are TRBV7-8 and TRBJ2-7; TRBD1 aligns across 8 bases. CDR3 nucleotide sequence: TGTGCCAGCAGCCGGGACAGGAGAGGCGAGCAGTACTTC. It encodes CASSRDRRGEQYF. Complete variable domain (other parts from reference TRBV7-8 and TRBJ2-7): GAGVSQSPRYKVAKRGQDVALRCDPISGHVSLFWYQQALGQGPEFLTYFQNEAQLDKSGLPSDRFFAERPEGSVSTLKIQRTQQEDSAVYLCASSRDRRGEQYFGPGTRLTVT.